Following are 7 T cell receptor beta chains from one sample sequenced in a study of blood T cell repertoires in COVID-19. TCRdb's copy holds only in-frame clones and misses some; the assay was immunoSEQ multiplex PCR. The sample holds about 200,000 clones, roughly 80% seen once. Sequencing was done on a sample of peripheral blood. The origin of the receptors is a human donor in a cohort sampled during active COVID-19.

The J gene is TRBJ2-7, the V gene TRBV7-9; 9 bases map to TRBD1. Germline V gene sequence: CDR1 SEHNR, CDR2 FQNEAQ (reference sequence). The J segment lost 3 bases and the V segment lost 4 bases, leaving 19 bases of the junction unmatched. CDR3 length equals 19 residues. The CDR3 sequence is CASSSHRDRAGYGDYEQYF. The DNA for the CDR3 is TGTGCCAGCAGCTCTCACCGGGACAGGGCAGGATATGGTGACTACGAGCAGTACTTC.

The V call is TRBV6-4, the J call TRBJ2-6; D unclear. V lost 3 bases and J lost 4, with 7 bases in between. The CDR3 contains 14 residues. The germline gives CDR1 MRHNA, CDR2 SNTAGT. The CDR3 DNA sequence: TGTGCCAGCAGTGAGAGGCCCGGGGCCAACGTCCTGACTTTC. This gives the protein CASSERPGANVLTF.

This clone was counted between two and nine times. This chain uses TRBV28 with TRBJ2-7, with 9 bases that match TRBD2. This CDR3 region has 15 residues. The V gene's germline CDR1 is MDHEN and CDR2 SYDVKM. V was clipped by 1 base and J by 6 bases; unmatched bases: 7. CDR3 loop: CASSLFLKAGGEQYF. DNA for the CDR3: TGTGCCAGCAGTTTATTCTTAAAAGCGGGAGGCGAGCAGTACTTC.

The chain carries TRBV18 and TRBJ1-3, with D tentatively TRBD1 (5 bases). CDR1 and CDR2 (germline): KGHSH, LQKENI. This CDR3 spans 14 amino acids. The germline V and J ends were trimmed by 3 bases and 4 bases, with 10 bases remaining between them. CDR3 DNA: TGTGCCAGCTCACCCGGGCGGGACGGAAACACCATATATTTT. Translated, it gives CASSPGRDGNTIYF.

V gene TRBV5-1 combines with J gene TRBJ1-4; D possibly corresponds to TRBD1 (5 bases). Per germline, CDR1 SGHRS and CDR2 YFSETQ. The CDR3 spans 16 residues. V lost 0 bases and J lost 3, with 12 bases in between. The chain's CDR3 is CASSLAAGRANEKLFF. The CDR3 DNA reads TGCGCCAGCAGCTTGGCCGCGGGGCGGGCTAATGAAAAACTGTTTTTT. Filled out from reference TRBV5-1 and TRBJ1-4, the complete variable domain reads KAGVTQTPRYLIKTRGQQVTLSCSPISGHRSVSWYQQTPGQGLQFLFEYFSETQRNKGNFPGRFSGRQFSNSRSEMNVSTLELGDSALYLCASSLAAGRANEKLFFGSGTQLSVL.

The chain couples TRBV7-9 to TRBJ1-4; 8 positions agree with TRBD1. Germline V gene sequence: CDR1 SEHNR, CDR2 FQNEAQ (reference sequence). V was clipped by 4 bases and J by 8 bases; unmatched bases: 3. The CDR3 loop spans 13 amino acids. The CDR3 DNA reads TGTGCCAGCAGCTGGACAGGGCGCGAAAAACTGTTTTTT. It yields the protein CASSWTGREKLFF.

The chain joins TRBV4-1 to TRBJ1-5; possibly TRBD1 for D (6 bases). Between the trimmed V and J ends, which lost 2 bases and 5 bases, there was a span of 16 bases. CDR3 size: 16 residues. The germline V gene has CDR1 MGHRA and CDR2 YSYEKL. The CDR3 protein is CASSQPGTIWDQPQHF. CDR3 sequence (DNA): TGCGCCAGCAGCCAACCCGGGACAATTTGGGATCAGCCCCAGCATTTT.